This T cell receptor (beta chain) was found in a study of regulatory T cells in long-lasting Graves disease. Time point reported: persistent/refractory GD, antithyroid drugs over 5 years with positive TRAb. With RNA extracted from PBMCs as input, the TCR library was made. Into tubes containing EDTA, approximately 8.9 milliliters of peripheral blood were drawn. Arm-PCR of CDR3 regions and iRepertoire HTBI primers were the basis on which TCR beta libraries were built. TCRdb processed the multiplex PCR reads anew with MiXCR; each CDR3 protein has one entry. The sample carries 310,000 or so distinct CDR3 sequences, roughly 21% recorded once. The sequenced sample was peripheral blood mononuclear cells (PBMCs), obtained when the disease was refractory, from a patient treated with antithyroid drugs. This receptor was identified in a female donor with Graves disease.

The CDR3 spells CASSLSAGANVLTF. CDR3 bases: TGTGCCAGCAGCTTATCGGCCGGGGCCAACGTCCTGACTTTC. The V gene is TRBV7-2, the J gene TRBJ2-6; D is ambiguous. The CDR3 totals 14 residues. The germline CDR1 and CDR2 sequences are SGHTA and FQGNSA. V was cut by 2 bases and J by 4 bases, with 6 bases left in between.